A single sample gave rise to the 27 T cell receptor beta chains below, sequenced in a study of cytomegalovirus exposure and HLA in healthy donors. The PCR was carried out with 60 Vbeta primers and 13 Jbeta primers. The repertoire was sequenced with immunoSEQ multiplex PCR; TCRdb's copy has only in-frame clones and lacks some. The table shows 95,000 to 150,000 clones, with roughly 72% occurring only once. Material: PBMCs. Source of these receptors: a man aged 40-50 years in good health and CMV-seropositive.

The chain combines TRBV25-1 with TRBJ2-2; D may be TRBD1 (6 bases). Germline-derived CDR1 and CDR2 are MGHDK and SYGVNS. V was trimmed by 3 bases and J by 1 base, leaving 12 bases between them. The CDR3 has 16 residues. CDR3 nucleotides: TGTGCCAGCAGTGAGGTTGGACAGCAGAACACCGGGGAGCTGTTTTTT. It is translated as CASSEVGQQNTGELFF.

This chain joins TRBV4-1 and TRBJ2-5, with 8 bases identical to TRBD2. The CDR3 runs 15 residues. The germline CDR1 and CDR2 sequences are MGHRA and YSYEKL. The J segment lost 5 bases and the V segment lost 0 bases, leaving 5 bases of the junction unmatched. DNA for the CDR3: TGCGCCAGCAGCCAAGATCGGGGGGGGTCGGAGACCCAGTACTTC. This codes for CASSQDRGGSETQYF.

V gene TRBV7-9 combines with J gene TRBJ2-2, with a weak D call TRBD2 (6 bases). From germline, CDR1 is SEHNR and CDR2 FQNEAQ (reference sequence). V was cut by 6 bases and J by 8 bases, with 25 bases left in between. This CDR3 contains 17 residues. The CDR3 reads CASRGRGPRNTLGELFF. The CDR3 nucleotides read TGTGCCAGCAGGGGGCGGGGTCCAAGAAACACACTGGGGGAGCTGTTTTTT.

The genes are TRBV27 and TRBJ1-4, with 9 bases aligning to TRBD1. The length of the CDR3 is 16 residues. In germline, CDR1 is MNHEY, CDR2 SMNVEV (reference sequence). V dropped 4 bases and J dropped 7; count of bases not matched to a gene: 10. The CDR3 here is CASSSPGGTGREKLFF. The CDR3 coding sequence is TGTGCCAGCAGTTCCCCGGGGGGGACAGGGCGTGAAAAACTGTTTTTT. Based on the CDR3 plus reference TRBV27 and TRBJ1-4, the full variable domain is EAQVTQNPRYLITVTGKKLTVTCSQNMNHEYMSWYRQDPGLGLRQIYYSMNVEVTDKGDVPEGYKVSRKEKRNFPLILESPSPNQTSLYFCASSSPGGTGREKLFFGSGTQLSVL.

CDR3: CASSSGGGTYNEQFF. The CDR3 nucleotides are TGCGCCAGCTCGAGCGGGGGAGGCACCTACAATGAGCAGTTCTTC. V and J are TRBV5-1 and TRBJ2-1; 8 bases are shared with TRBD2. Germline lookup yields CDR1 SGHRS and CDR2 YFSETQ. The V segment lost 7 bases and the J segment 2 bases; nucleotides outside the gene matches: 8. The CDR3 consists of 15 residues.

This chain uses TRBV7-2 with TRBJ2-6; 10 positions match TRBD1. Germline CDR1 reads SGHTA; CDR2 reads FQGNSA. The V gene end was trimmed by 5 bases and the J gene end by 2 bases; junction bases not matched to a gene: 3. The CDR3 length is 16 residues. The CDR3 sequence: CASSKGTGAGANVLTF. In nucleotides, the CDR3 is TGTGCCAGCAGCAAAGGGACAGGGGCTGGGGCCAACGTCCTGACTTTC.

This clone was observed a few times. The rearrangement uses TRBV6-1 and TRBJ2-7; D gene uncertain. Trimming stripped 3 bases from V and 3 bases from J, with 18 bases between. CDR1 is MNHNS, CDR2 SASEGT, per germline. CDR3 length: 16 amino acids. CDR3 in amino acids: CASSEPSLGALYEQYF. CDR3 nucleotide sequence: TGTGCCAGCAGTGAGCCGAGCTTGGGCGCCCTCTACGAGCAGTACTTC.

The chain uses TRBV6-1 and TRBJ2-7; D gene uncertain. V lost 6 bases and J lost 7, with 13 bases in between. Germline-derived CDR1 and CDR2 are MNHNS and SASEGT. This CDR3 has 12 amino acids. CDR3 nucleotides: TGTGCCAGCAGGGAAAGTTTGAGGGAGCAGTACTTC. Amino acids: CASRESLREQYF.

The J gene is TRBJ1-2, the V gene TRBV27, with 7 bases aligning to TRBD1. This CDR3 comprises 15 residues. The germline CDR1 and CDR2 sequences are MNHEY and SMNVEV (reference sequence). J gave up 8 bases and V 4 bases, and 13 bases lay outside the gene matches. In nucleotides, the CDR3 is TGTGCCAGCAGTTCCCCCCGACAGGGAGGTGTAGGCTACACCTTC. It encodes CASSSPRQGGVGYTF.

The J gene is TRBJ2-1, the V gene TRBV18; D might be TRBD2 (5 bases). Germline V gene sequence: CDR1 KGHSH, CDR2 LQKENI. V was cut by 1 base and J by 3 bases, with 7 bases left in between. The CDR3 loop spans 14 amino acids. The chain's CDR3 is CASSPRRDYNEQFF. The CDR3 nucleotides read TGTGCCAGCTCACCACGCCGGGACTACAATGAGCAGTTCTTC.

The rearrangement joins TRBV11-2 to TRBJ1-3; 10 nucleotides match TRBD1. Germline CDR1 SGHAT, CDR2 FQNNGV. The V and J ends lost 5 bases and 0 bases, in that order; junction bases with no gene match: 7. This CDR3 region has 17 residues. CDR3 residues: CASSPRTGGLSGNTIYF. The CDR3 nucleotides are TGTGCCAGCAGCCCTCGGACAGGGGGACTCTCTGGAAACACCATATATTTT.

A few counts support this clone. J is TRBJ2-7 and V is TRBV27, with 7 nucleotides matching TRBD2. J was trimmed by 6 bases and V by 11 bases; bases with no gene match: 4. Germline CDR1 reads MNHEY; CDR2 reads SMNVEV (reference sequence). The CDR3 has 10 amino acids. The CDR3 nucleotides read TGTGCCGCGGGAGTGGCCGAGCAGTACTTC. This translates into CAAGVAEQYF.

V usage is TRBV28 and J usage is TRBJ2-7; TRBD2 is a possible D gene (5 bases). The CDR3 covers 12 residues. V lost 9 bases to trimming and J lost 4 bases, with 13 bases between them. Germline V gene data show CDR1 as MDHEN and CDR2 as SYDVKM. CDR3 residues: CASISGIYEQYF. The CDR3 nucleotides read TGTGCCAGTATCTCCGGGATTTACGAGCAGTACTTC.

CDR3 protein: CSVGQRDYEQYF. CDR3 DNA sequence: TGCAGCGTTGGACAGCGGGACTACGAGCAGTACTTC. The J gene is TRBJ2-7, the V gene TRBV29-1; 7 bases fit TRBD2. Germline CDR1 SQVTM, CDR2 ANQGSEA. The CDR3 runs 12 residues. Trimming cost V 4 bases and J 3 bases; bases outside gene matches: 3.

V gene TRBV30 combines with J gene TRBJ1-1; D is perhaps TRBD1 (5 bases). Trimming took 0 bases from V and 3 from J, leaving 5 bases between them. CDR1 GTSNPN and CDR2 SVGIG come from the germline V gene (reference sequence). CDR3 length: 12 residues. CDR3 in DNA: TGTGCCTGGAGTGTAGGGGACACTGAAGCTTTCTTT. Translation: CAWSVGDTEAFF. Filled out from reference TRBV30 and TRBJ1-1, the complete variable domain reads SQTIHQWPATLVQPVGSPLSLECTVEGTSNPNLYWYRQAAGRGLQLLFYSVGIGQISSEVPQNLSASRPQDRQFILSSKKLLLSDSGFYLCAWSVGDTEAFFGQGTRLTVV.

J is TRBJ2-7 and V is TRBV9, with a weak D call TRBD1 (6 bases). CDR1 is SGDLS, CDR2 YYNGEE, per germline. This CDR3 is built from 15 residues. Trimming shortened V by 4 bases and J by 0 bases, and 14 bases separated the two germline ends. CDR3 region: CASSPGQPSSYEQYF. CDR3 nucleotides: TGTGCCAGCAGCCCCGGACAGCCAAGCTCCTACGAGCAGTACTTC.

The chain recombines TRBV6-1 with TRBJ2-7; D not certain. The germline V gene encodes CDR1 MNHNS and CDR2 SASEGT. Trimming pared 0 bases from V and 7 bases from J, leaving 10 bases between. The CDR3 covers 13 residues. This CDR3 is CASSEAPPREQYF. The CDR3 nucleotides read TGTGCCAGCAGTGAAGCCCCCCCTAGAGAGCAGTACTTC.

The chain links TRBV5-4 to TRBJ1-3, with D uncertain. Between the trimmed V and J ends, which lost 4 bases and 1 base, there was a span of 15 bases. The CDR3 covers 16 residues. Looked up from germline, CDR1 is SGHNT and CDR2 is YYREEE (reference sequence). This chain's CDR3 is CASSRVEAGSGNTIYF. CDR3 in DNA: TGTGCCAGCAGCCGGGTGGAGGCCGGGTCTGGAAACACCATATATTTT.

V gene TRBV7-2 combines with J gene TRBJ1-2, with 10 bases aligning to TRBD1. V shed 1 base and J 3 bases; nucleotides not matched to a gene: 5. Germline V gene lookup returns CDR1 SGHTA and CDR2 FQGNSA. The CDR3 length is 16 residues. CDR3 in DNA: TGTGCCAGCAGCTTAGGCGGGACAGGGGTGGACTATGGCTACACCTTC. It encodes CASSLGGTGVDYGYTF. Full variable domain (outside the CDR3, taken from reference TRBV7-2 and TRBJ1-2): GAGVSQSPSNKVTEKGKDVELRCDPISGHTALYWYRQSLGQGLEFLIYFQGNSAPDKSGLPSDRFSAERTGGSVSTLTIQRTQQEDSAVYLCASSLGGTGVDYGYTFGSGTRLTVV.

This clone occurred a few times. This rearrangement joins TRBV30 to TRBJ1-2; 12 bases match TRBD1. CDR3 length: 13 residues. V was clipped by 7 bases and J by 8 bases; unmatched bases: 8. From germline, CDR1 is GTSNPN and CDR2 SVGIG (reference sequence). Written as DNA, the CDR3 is TGTGCCTACCCGGGACAGGGGGCTTTCGGCTACACCTTC. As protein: CAYPGQGAFGYTF.

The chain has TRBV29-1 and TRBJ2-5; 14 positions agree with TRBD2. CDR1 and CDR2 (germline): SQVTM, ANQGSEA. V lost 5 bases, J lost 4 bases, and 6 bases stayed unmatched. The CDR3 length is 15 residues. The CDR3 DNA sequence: TGCAGCGTTTACCTAGGACTAGCGGGAGGAGAGACCCAGTACTTC. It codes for CSVYLGLAGGETQYF.

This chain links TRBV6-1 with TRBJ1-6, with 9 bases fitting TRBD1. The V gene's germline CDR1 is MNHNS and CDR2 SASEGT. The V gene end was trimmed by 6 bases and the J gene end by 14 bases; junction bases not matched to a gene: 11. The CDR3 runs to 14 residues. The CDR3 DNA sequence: TGTGCCAGCAGATCACAGGGGGCCCCTCGGGCCCTCCACTTT. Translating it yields CASRSQGAPRALHF.

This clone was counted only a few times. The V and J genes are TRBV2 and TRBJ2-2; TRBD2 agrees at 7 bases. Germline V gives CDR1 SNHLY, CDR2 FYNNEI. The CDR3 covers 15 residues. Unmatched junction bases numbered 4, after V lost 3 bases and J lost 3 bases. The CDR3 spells CASSDLGGDTGELFF. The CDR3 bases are TGTGCCAGCAGTGATCTGGGGGGGGACACCGGGGAGCTGTTTTTT.

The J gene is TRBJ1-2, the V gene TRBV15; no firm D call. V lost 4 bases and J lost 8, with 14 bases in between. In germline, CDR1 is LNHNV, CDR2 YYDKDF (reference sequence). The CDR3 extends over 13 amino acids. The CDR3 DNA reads TGTGCCACCAGCATTCTGGCGGAGTCGGGCTACACCTTC. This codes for CATSILAESGYTF.

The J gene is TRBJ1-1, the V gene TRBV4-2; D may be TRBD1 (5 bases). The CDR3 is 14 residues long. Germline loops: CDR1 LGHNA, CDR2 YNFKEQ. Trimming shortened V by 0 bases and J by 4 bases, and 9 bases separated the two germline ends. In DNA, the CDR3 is TGTGCCAGCAGCCAAGATCGGGGGAGCACTGAAGCTTTCTTT. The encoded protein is CASSQDRGSTEAFF.

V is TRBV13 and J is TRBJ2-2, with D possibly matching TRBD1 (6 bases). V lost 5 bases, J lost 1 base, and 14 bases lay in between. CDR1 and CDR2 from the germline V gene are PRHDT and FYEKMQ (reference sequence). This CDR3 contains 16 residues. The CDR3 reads CASSRLTGLNTGELFF. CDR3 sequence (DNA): TGTGCCAGCAGCCGACTCACAGGGCTGAACACCGGGGAGCTGTTTTTT.

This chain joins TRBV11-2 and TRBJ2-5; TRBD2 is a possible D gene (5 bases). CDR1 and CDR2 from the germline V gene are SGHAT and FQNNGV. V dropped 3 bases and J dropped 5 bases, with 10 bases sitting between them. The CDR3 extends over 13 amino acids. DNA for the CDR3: TGTGCCAGCAGCTTTGGGTCGGGGGAGACCCAGTACTTC. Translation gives CASSFGSGETQYF. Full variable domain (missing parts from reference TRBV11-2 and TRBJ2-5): EAGVAQSPRYKIIEKRQSVAFWCNPISGHATLYWYQQILGQGPKLLIQFQNNGVVDDSQLPKDRFSAERLKGVDSTLKIQPAKLEDSAVYLCASSFGSGETQYFGPGTRLLVL.